These T cell receptor beta chains were read from a single sample in a study of blood T cell repertoires in COVID-19. Clones were sequenced by immunoSEQ multiplex PCR, and TCRdb holds only the in-frame ones, with some missing. Of about 81,000 clones listed, around 82% are singletons. The specimen was peripheral blood. The receptor set was obtained from a human donor in a cohort sampled during active COVID-19. Each CDR3 is given with its conserved first and last residue. A D gene is named only where the DNA matches it firmly. The listing skips clone size in some rows; elsewhere it reads once, few, many or a size class.

V gene	D gene	clone size	J gene	CDR3 protein	CDR3 DNA
TRBV15	NA	NA	TRBJ2-5	CATSRTRGGETQYF	TGTGCCACCAGCAGAACCAGGGGAGGGGAGACCCAGTACTTC
TRBV5-1	NA	NA	TRBJ2-7	CASQESRVSDEQYF	TGCGCCAGCCAAGAATCGAGGGTGTCAGACGAGCAGTACTTC
TRBV19	NA	once	TRBJ2-3	CASSIRGRDTQYF	TGTGCCAGTAGTATTCGGGGAAGAGATACGCAGTATTTT
TRBV5-1	TRBD1	NA	TRBJ1-4	CASSLPGGGEKLFF	TGCGCCAGCAGCTTGCCAGGGGGCGGTGAAAAACTGTTTTTT
TRBV6-5	TRBD1	NA	TRBJ2-4	CASSLRGREDIQYF	TGTGCCAGCAGTTTGAGGGGGCGTGAGGACATTCAGTACTTC
TRBV6-2/TRBV6-3	TRBD2	NA	TRBJ2-3	CASSYSGGATDTQYF	TGTGCCAGCAGTTACTCCGGGGGGGCCACAGATACGCAGTATTTT
TRBV3-1/TRBV3-2	TRBD1	few	TRBJ1-2	CASSQQTGYKDGYTF	TGTGCCAGCAGCCAACAGACAGGGTACAAGGACGGCTACACCTTC
TRBV5-1	TRBD2	NA	TRBJ2-5	CASSLVSSGETQYF	TGCGCCAGCAGCTTGGTTTCTAGCGGAGAGACCCAGTACTTC
TRBV18	NA	NA	TRBJ2-7	CASSSEGAREGQYF	TGTGCCAGCTCATCGGAGGGGGCCCGGGAGGGGCAGTACTTC
TRBV18	TRBD2	NA	TRBJ2-1	CASSPEEGLERFF	TGTGCCAGCTCACCAGAGGAGGGACTAGAGCGGTTCTTC
TRBV11-3	TRBD1	NA	TRBJ2-7	CASSVKTGSEQYF	TGTGCCAGCAGCGTAAAGACAGGGTCCGAGCAGTACTTC
TRBV12-3/TRBV12-4	TRBD2	NA	TRBJ2-1	CASRGGREQFF	TGTGCCAGCAGGGGGGGGAGGGAGCAGTTCTTC
TRBV19	TRBD1	NA	TRBJ2-7	CASSRSTGVYEQYF	TGTGCCAGTAGTCGCAGCACAGGGGTCTACGAGCAGTACTTC
TRBV6-5	TRBD1	NA	TRBJ1-2	CASRKTGGGGYTF	TGTGCCAGCAGAAAGACAGGGGGCGGTGGCTACACCTTC
TRBV7-8	TRBD1	once	TRBJ1-1	CASRWGQGIHTEAFF	TGTGCCAGCAGGTGGGGACAGGGGATTCACACTGAAGCTTTCTTT
TRBV12-3/TRBV12-4	NA	NA	TRBJ1-4	CASRRQNEKLFF	TGTGCCAGCCGAAGACAGAATGAAAAACTGTTTTTT
TRBV7-2	NA	few	TRBJ1-1	CASSRGWATEAFF	TGTGCCAGCAGCCGGGGATGGGCGACTGAAGCTTTCTTT
TRBV10-3	TRBD1	NA	TRBJ2-7	CAISLTGEAYEQYF	TGTGCCATCAGTCTGACAGGGGAGGCCTACGAGCAGTACTTC
TRBV7-8	TRBD2	NA	TRBJ2-5	CASSLLAGMETQYF	TGTGCCAGCAGCTTACTAGCGGGGATGGAGACCCAGTACTTC
TRBV5-4	TRBD1	NA	TRBJ1-2	CASSLAGGEDGYTF	TGTGCCAGCAGCTTGGCAGGGGGCGAGGATGGCTACACCTTC
TRBV2	NA	NA	TRBJ1-2	CASSERGWGYTF	TGTGCCAGCAGTGAACGGGGTTGGGGCTACACCTTC
TRBV12-5	NA	NA	TRBJ1-5	CASGGPGGSNQPQHF	TGTGCTAGTGGAGGCCCTGGGGGGAGCAATCAGCCCCAGCATTTT
TRBV11-2	NA	NA	TRBJ2-7	CASSLAGAGKPYEQYF	TGTGCCAGCAGCTTAGCAGGGGCGGGTAAACCCTACGAGCAGTACTTC
TRBV7-2	TRBD2	once	TRBJ2-1	CASSTRTSGGAGEQFF	TGTGCCAGCAGCACACGCACTAGCGGGGGGGCCGGAGAGCAGTTCTTC
TRBV4-2	TRBD1	NA	TRBJ1-2	CASSQPGQGDYGYTF	TGTGCCAGCAGCCAGCCGGGACAGGGGGACTATGGCTACACCTTC
TRBV5-6	TRBD1	NA	TRBJ1-4	CASSRLQGNNEKLFF	TGTGCCAGCAGCAGATTACAGGGGAATAATGAAAAACTGTTTTTT
TRBV15	NA	few	TRBJ2-5	CATSREGRLTSIEETQYF	TGTGCCACCAGCAGAGAGGGCAGGCTAACATCAATCGAAGAGACCCAGTACTTC
TRBV5-6	NA	NA	TRBJ1-2	CASNPQGYGGYTF	TGTGCCAGCAACCCCCAGGGGTATGGTGGCTACACCTTC